The sequence of this T cell receptor (beta chain) was determined in a study of shared clonotypes between healthy human individuals. Study observations and caveats: The four-donor shared clonotypes exceeded non-shared clonotypes in generation probability, with non-shared ones scoring lower.

Notes on this clone: Its cognate antigen is unknown.

Germline lookup yields CDR1 SGHDN and CDR2 FVKESK. V shed 0 bases and J shed 5 bases, with 8 bases lying between them. The CDR3 is 14 amino acids. Some clones are missing from TCRdb's copy, which holds only in-frame ones; the method was immunoSEQ multiplex PCR. The sample holds over a million clones, 78% seen once. The chain has TRBV14 and TRBJ2-1; no reliable D call. Specimen: memory CD4+ T cells from PBMCs. Subset: CD45RA-negative fraction. This clonotype originated in a man aged 18 to 29 in good health. Some clones in this sample may be carry-over from other donors' samples. The chain's CDR3 is CASSQDTNNNEQFF. For the CDR3, the DNA is TGTGCCAGCAGCCAAGATACCAACAACAATGAGCAGTTCTTC.